What follows are 26 T cell receptor beta chains derived from one specimen sequenced in a study of blood T cell repertoires in COVID-19. The method was immunoSEQ multiplex PCR; TCRdb's version includes in-frame clones alone and lacks a portion of them. The table records some 140,000 clones, around 84% of them present only once. The sample comprised PBMCs or T cells enriched from blood (not recorded which). These receptors were taken from a man aged 40-50 years with acute COVID-19.

The genes are TRBV19 and TRBJ1-5, with 8 positions matching TRBD1. The V and J ends lost 6 bases and 7 bases, in that order; junction bases with no gene match: 8. The germline V gene has CDR1 LNHDA and CDR2 SQIVND (reference sequence). The length of the CDR3 is 14 residues. The CDR3: CASRAGGDHQPQHF. In DNA form, the CDR3 reads TGTGCCAGTAGGGCAGGGGGCGATCACCAGCCCCAGCATTTT.

The count of this clone is one. The V call is TRBV7-9, the J call TRBJ2-1, with TRBD1 identical over 8 bases. This CDR3 has 14 residues. J lost 8 bases, V lost 1 base, and 4 bases had no gene match. Germline CDR1 and CDR2: SEHNR and FQNEAQ (reference sequence). CDR3 residues: CASSLDRGSHEQFF. In DNA form, the CDR3 reads TGTGCCAGCAGCTTAGACAGGGGGTCCCATGAGCAGTTCTTC.

The chain recombines TRBV25-1 with TRBJ2-7; D is unclear. Germline values: CDR1 MGHDK, CDR2 SYGVNS. The CDR3 runs 13 residues. The V and J ends lost 5 bases and 1 base respectively, with 9 bases between them. CDR3 in amino acids: CASSPWQSYEQYF. In nucleotides, the CDR3 is TGTGCCAGCAGTCCCTGGCAGTCCTACGAGCAGTACTTC.

This sequence joins TRBV28 and TRBJ1-3; no clear D gene. V lost 4 bases and J lost 4, with 11 bases in between. CDR3 length: 14 residues. Per germline, CDR1 MDHEN and CDR2 SYDVKM. The CDR3 loop is CASSSATKGNTIYF. DNA of the CDR3: TGTGCCAGCAGTTCGGCGACTAAAGGAAACACCATATATTTT.

The rearrangement uses TRBV6-5 and TRBJ2-7, with D perhaps matching TRBD1 (5 bases). The CDR3 length is 12 residues. The germline CDR1 and CDR2 sequences are MNHEY and SVGAGI. The V and J ends lost 11 bases and 5 bases respectively, with 16 bases between them. The CDR3 DNA reads TGTGCCGTAAGGCGGCAGGGTGACGAGCAGTACTTC. This encodes CAVRRQGDEQYF.

This clone showed up just once. J is TRBJ2-6 and V is TRBV19, with a possible D match to TRBD1 (5 bases). The CDR3 consists of 17 residues. Germline V CDR1 and CDR2: LNHDA, SQIVND (reference sequence). V was trimmed by 2 bases and J by 0 bases, leaving 11 bases between them. The CDR3 DNA reads TGTGCCAGTAGTATAACAGGCGCCCTCTCTGGGGCCAACGTCCTGACTTTC. This codes for CASSITGALSGANVLTF.

V and J are TRBV19 and TRBJ2-7; D gene unclear. The CDR3 runs 12 residues. Per the germline V gene, CDR1 is LNHDA and CDR2 is SQIVND (reference sequence). V lost 4 bases and J 3 bases, leaving 7 bases between the germline ends. DNA of the CDR3: TGTGCCAGTAGTAACACAGACTACGAGCAGTACTTC. This translates into CASSNTDYEQYF. The entire variable domain, with the rest obtained from reference TRBV19 and TRBJ2-7, is as follows: DGGITQSPKYLFRKEGQNVTLSCEQNLNHDAMYWYRQDPGQGLRLIYYSQIVNDFQKGDIAEGYSVSREKKESFPLTVTSAQKNPTAFYLCASSNTDYEQYFGPGTRLTVT.

The chain's CDR3 is CASSPGQGNNEQFF. CDR3 nucleotides: TGTGCCAGCAGTCCGGGACAGGGAAACAATGAGCAGTTCTTC. The J gene is TRBJ2-1, the V gene TRBV27, with 9 bases fitting TRBD1. Germline V gives CDR1 MNHEY, CDR2 SMNVEV (reference sequence). With 5 bases clipped from V and 5 bases from J, the junction kept 4 bases outside the gene matches. The CDR3 is 14 amino acids.

This rearrangement joins TRBV9 to TRBJ2-3; 13 bases match TRBD2. The CDR3 length is 16 residues. V shed 5 bases and J 4 bases; nucleotides not matched to a gene: 7. CDR1 SGDLS and CDR2 YYNGEE come from the germline V gene. CDR3 bases: TGTGCCAGCAGTCTACTACTAGCGGGAGGGCCAGATACGCAGTATTTT. This codes for CASSLLLAGGPDTQYF. The full variable domain, in which reference TRBV9 and TRBJ2-3 provide the parts outside the CDR3, is DSGVTQTPKHLITATGQRVTLRCSPRSGDLSVYWYQQSLDQGLQFLIQYYNGEERAKGNILERFSAQQFPDLHSELNLSSLELGDSALYFCASSLLLAGGPDTQYFGPGTRLTVL.

The sample holds one count of this clone. This chain uses TRBV30 with TRBJ2-5, with 10 nucleotides matching TRBD1. The V and J ends lost 8 bases and 0 bases, in that order; junction bases with no gene match: 3. Germline V gives CDR1 GTSNPN, CDR2 SVGIG (reference sequence). This CDR3 region has 13 residues. CDR3 nucleotides: TGTGCCGGAGACAGGGGGCACCAAGAGACCCAGTACTTC. It is translated as CAGDRGHQETQYF.

This chain uses TRBV29-1 with TRBJ1-4; 9 bases line up with TRBD1. V was clipped by 5 bases and J by 7 bases; unmatched bases: 8. CDR3 length equals 14 residues. Germline V gene data show CDR1 as SQVTM and CDR2 as ANQGSEA. CDR3 nucleotides: TGCAGCGTTCTAACGACAGGGGGAGGTGAAAAACTGTTTTTT. As protein: CSVLTTGGGEKLFF.

V gene TRBV27 combines with J gene TRBJ2-1; D not certain. This CDR3 is 12 amino acids long. The germline gives CDR1 MNHEY, CDR2 SMNVEV (reference sequence). Between the trimmed V and J ends, which lost 6 bases and 3 bases, there was a span of 6 bases. The CDR3, as DNA: TGTGCCAGCAGCCGGAGCTACAATGAGCAGTTCTTC. The encoded protein is CASSRSYNEQFF.

The CDR3, as DNA: TGTGCCAGCAGCTTAGGGGACAGGGGCATTGAAGCTTTCTTT. Translation gives CASSLGDRGIEAFF. The chain carries TRBV2 and TRBJ1-1; 10 bases align to TRBD1. After removal of 6 bases from V and 7 bases from J, the junction contained 8 bases not matched to a gene. CDR3 length: 14 residues. Germline lookup yields CDR1 SNHLY and CDR2 FYNNEI.

The chain combines TRBV7-2 with TRBJ2-7; possibly TRBD2 for D (5 bases). V lost 3 bases and J lost 3, with 12 bases in between. CDR3 length: 14 amino acids. CDR1 SGHTA and CDR2 FQGNSA come from the germline V gene. CDR3 sequence: CASSFLASSYEQYF. In DNA, the CDR3 is TGTGCCAGCAGCTTTCTGGCTAGCAGCTACGAGCAGTACTTC.

The chain has TRBV9 and TRBJ2-7, with D uncertain. V was clipped by 0 bases and J by 6 bases, with 10 bases between them. Germline values: CDR1 SGDLS, CDR2 YYNGEE. The CDR3 contains 13 residues. CDR3 residues: CASSVAPSTEQYF. The CDR3 region has the DNA TGTGCCAGCAGCGTAGCTCCGTCTACCGAGCAGTACTTC.

The genes are TRBV7-3 and TRBJ2-3, with 8 positions matching TRBD1. Looked up from germline, CDR1 is SGHTA and CDR2 is FQGTGA. The CDR3 runs 15 residues. Germline trimming cut 3 bases from V and 4 bases from J; bases unmatched to any gene: 6. CDR3 nucleotides: TGTGCCAGCAGCTTCGGACAGGGAAGGGCAGATACGCAGTATTTT. Translated, it gives CASSFGQGRADTQYF.

The chain has TRBV7-9 and TRBJ1-1; tentative D call: TRBD1 (6 bases). Looked up from germline, CDR1 is SEHNR and CDR2 is FQNEAQ (reference sequence). The CDR3 extends over 13 amino acids. Trimming stripped 1 base from V and 4 bases from J, with 7 bases between. DNA of the CDR3: TGTGCCAGCAGCTTAGAAGGGGGCACTGAAGCTTTCTTT. It translates to CASSLEGGTEAFF.

The gene calls are TRBV9 and TRBJ2-1; 9 positions agree with TRBD2. Per the germline V gene, CDR1 is SGDLS and CDR2 is YYNGEE. With V trimmed by 4 bases and J by 0 bases, 5 bases remained unmatched. CDR3 size: 16 residues. The CDR3 region is CASSLLSGSSYNEQFF. CDR3 coding DNA: TGTGCCAGCAGCTTACTTAGCGGGAGCTCCTACAATGAGCAGTTCTTC. Based on the CDR3 plus reference TRBV9 and TRBJ2-1, the full variable domain is DSGVTQTPKHLITATGQRVTLRCSPRSGDLSVYWYQQSLDQGLQFLIQYYNGEERAKGNILERFSAQQFPDLHSELNLSSLELGDSALYFCASSLLSGSSYNEQFFGPGTRLTVL.

The chain carries TRBV19 and TRBJ2-3, with 8 bases identical to TRBD1. V was pared by 3 bases and J by 0 bases, with 8 bases of the junction left unmatched. CDR1 is LNHDA and CDR2 is SQIVND in the germline V gene (reference sequence). The CDR3 sequence is 17 residues long. In DNA form, the CDR3 reads TGTGCCAGTAGTATTGCAGACAGGGGACGAAGCACAGATACGCAGTATTTT. This codes for CASSIADRGRSTDTQYF. Complete variable domain (other parts from reference TRBV19 and TRBJ2-3): DGGITQSPKYLFRKEGQNVTLSCEQNLNHDAMYWYRQDPGQGLRLIYYSQIVNDFQKGDIAEGYSVSREKKESFPLTVTSAQKNPTAFYLCASSIADRGRSTDTQYFGPGTRLTVL.

This clone was seen just once. The rearrangement uses TRBV19 and TRBJ2-2; 7 positions match TRBD1. The CDR3 spans 16 residues. Germline values: CDR1 LNHDA, CDR2 SQIVND (reference sequence). V trimming: 8 bases; J trimming: 1 base; junction bases outside the gene matches: 10. The CDR3 nucleotides are TGTGCCAGTGGACCCAGACAGGGTGAGAACACCGGGGAGCTGTTTTTT. Translation gives CASGPRQGENTGELFF. Together with reference TRBV19 and TRBJ2-2, the CDR3 gives the full variable domain: DGGITQSPKYLFRKEGQNVTLSCEQNLNHDAMYWYRQDPGQGLRLIYYSQIVNDFQKGDIAEGYSVSREKKESFPLTVTSAQKNPTAFYLCASGPRQGENTGELFFGEGSRLTVL.

The chain employs TRBV11-3 and TRBJ2-3; maybe TRBD2 (5 bases). V dropped 5 bases and J dropped 4 bases, with 10 bases sitting between them. The CDR3 has 13 amino acids. CDR1 and CDR2 from the germline V gene are SGHNT and YENEEA. The CDR3 nucleotides read TGTGCCAGCAGCGAGGGAAGCCCAGATACGCAGTATTTT. This encodes CASSEGSPDTQYF.

V usage is TRBV5-1 and J usage is TRBJ2-5; possible D gene TRBD1, 5 bases. V was cut by 0 bases and J by 1 base, with 7 bases left in between. The germline V gene encodes CDR1 SGHRS and CDR2 YFSETQ. The CDR3 extends over 14 amino acids. CDR3 sequence reads: CASSLGQTQETQYF. The CDR3 DNA reads as TGCGCCAGCAGCTTGGGACAGACCCAAGAGACCCAGTACTTC.

The J gene is TRBJ2-7, the V gene TRBV3-1 (or the pseudogene TRBV3-2); weak D call: TRBD1 (5 bases). V was cut by 0 bases and J by 4 bases, with 13 bases left in between. Germline lookup yields CDR1 LGHDT and CDR2 YNNKEL (reference sequence). This CDR3 has 15 amino acids. The CDR3 spells CASSQDYTGLYEQYF. In DNA, the CDR3 is TGTGCCAGCAGCCAAGATTACACAGGTCTTTACGAGCAGTACTTC.

This clone appeared once. The chain is built from TRBV29-1 and TRBJ2-2, with TRBD1 identical over 7 bases. V was pared by 5 bases and J by 6 bases, with 3 bases of the junction left unmatched. The CDR3 consists of 12 residues. The germline V gene encodes CDR1 SQVTM and CDR2 ANQGSEA. The DNA of the CDR3 is TGCAGCGTTCGAGGGGGCCCCGGGGAGCTGTTTTTT. Its protein product is CSVRGGPGELFF.

This clone occurred once. In DNA, the CDR3 is TGTGCCAGCAGTCCCTCGGGACAGGGTATGGGAGAGCAGTACTTC. Protein: CASSPSGQGMGEQYF. This chain connects TRBV27 to TRBJ2-7, with 9 nucleotides matching TRBD1. CDR3 length: 15 residues. Germline V gene lookup returns CDR1 MNHEY and CDR2 SMNVEV (reference sequence). V lost 5 bases and J lost 7; bases outside the gene matches: 12.

The J gene is TRBJ2-1, the V gene TRBV5-1, with 10 bases lining up with TRBD2. Germline CDR1 SGHRS, CDR2 YFSETQ. The ends lost 4 bases at V and 8 bases at J; junction bases unmatched: 9. The CDR3 loop spans 15 amino acids. The CDR3 DNA reads as TGCGCCAGCAGCACTGCGCTAGCGGGGGTCGATGAGCAGTTCTTC. Protein: CASSTALAGVDEQFF.